The rows below give T cell receptor beta chains drawn from one sample of a study of human T cells and chemical hapten exposure. One entry per CDR3 protein results from TCRdb running MiXCR on the RACE reads. Of tens of thousands of distinct CDR3 sequences in the sample, about 10% were seen once. The sample consisted of whole blood, taken in connection with sensitization to the hapten diphenylcyclopropenone (DPC). These receptors were collected from a man aged 35 to 55 with alopecia areata. Some clones in this sample may be carry-over from other donors' samples. CDR3s include the opening cysteine and the closing phenylalanine or tryptophan. D genes are given only for firm matches. For some rows the clone size is stated as once, few or many, or as a class when expanded; others skip it.

d_call clone_size j_call v_call cdr3_aa cdr3_nt
NA NA TRBJ1-1 TRBV5-8 CASSGRWGQAFF TGTGCCAGCAGTGGGAGATGGGGACAAGCTTTCTTT
NA few TRBJ1-2 TRBV6-5 CASRTPGGRAGYTF TGTGCCAGCAGAACGCCGGGGGGGAGGGCTGGCTACACCTTC
NA NA TRBJ1-1 TRBV20-1 CSAREVGNTEAFF TGCAGTGCTAGGGAGGTTGGGAACACTGAAGCTTTCTTT
NA many TRBJ2-3 TRBV5-1 CASSSPPTDTQYF TGCGCCAGCAGCTCCCCCCCCACAGATACGCAGTATTTT
TRBD1 NA TRBJ2-7 TRBV7-3 CASSLEGTVGEQYF TGTGCCAGCAGCTTAGAGGGGACAGTGGGCGAGCAGTACTTC
TRBD1 few TRBJ1-1 TRBV24-1 CATSQASTGKNTEAFF TGTGCCACCAGTCAAGCCTCGACAGGGAAGAACACTGAAGCTTTCTTT
NA NA TRBJ2-5 TRBV7-9 CASSSQTGLEETQYF TGTGCCAGCAGCTCACAAACAGGGCTCGAAGAGACCCAGTACTTC
NA NA TRBJ2-7 TRBV12-3/TRBV12-4 CASSLAGYEQYF TGTGCCAGCAGTTTAGCAGGGTACGAGCAGTACTTC
NA few TRBJ2-6 TRBV11-3 CASSPSPIPGANVLTF TGTGCCAGCAGCCCCAGTCCTATTCCTGGGGCCAACGTCCTGACTTTC
TRBD2 NA TRBJ2-3 TRBV7-3 CASSAYSGRAGDTQYF TGTGCCAGCAGCGCCTATAGCGGGAGGGCTGGAGATACGCAGTATTTT
NA NA TRBJ1-2 TRBV28 CASSPVAARGYTF TGTGCCAGCAGCCCCGTAGCGGCTAGGGGCTACACCTTC
NA few TRBJ2-7 TRBV6-5 CASCSGKRTYEQYF TGTGCCAGCTGCTCGGGGAAGAGAACCTACGAGCAGTACTTC
TRBD2 NA TRBJ2-5 TRBV20-1 CNARTSGEPETQYF TGCAATGCTAGGACTAGCGGGGAACCGGAGACCCAGTACTTC
NA few TRBJ1-2 TRBV3-1 CASSQERVNYGYTF TGTGCCAGCAGCCAAGAACGAGTAAACTATGGCTACACCTTC
TRBD1 many TRBJ2-3 TRBV24-1 CATSDLQGQISTDTQYF TGTGCCACCAGTGATTTGCAGGGACAGATTAGCACAGATACGCAGTATTTT
TRBD1 many TRBJ1-5 TRBV7-9 CASSFVTGGINQPQHF TGTGCCAGCAGCTTCGTTACAGGGGGCATCAATCAGCCCCAGCATTTT
NA NA TRBJ2-5 TRBV18 CASSRPNPQETQYF TGTGCCAGCTCACGACCTAATCCCCAAGAGACCCAGTACTTC
NA NA TRBJ2-6 TRBV3-1 CASSQERGAGANVLTF TGTGCCAGCAGCCAAGAGAGAGGGGCTGGGGCCAACGTCCTGACTTTC
TRBD2 NA TRBJ2-7 TRBV6-2/TRBV6-3 CASSSGLAVTQSYEQYF TGTGCCAGCAGTTCCGGACTAGCGGTAACTCAATCCTACGAGCAGTACTTC
NA NA TRBJ2-1 TRBV6-2/TRBV6-3 CASRSNYNEQFF TGTGCCAGCAGGTCAAACTACAATGAGCAGTTCTTC
NA few TRBJ2-3 TRBV6-1 CASRPDTQYF TGTGCCAGCAGGCCAGATACGCAGTATTTT
NA many TRBJ2-7 TRBV27 CASSLSPDQSYEQYF TGTGCCAGCAGTTTATCCCCCGACCAGTCCTACGAGCAGTACTTC
TRBD1 few TRBJ1-1 TRBV20-1 CSAEQGAGSTEAFF TGCAGTGCGGAACAGGGGGCAGGAAGCACTGAAGCTTTCTTT
TRBD2 NA TRBJ2-2 TRBV9 CASSSGTSGRSGELFF TGTGCCAGCAGCTCAGGGACTAGCGGGAGATCCGGGGAGCTGTTTTTT
NA many TRBJ2-1 TRBV14 CASSQDHLWGTGEQFF TGTGCCAGCAGCCAAGATCACCTATGGGGGACTGGTGAGCAGTTCTTC
TRBD2 many TRBJ2-1 TRBV24-1 CATSVTSGTIDEQFF TGTGCCACCAGTGTCACTAGCGGGACTATAGATGAGCAGTTCTTC
TRBD1 NA TRBJ1-1 TRBV4-3 CASSQDWGLDRWPEAFF TGCGCCAGCAGCCAAGATTGGGGGTTGGACAGGTGGCCTGAAGCTTTCTTT
NA many TRBJ1-6 TRBV4-3 CASSQVEDSPLHF TGCGCCAGCAGCCAAGTTGAGGATTCACCCCTCCACTTT
TRBD2 many TRBJ2-3 TRBV11-2 CASSQASRLASNTDTQYF TGTGCCAGCAGCCAAGCATCGAGACTAGCAAGCAACACAGATACGCAGTATTTT
TRBD1 few TRBJ1-1 TRBV18 CASSADRVAEAFF TGTGCCAGCTCAGCGGACAGGGTTGCTGAAGCTTTCTTT
TRBD2 NA TRBJ2-7 TRBV20-1 CSARDLAGPRGLEQYF TGCAGTGCTAGAGACTTAGCGGGACCCAGGGGCCTCGAGCAGTACTTC
TRBD1 NA TRBJ1-2 TRBV7-2 CASSSMMGTGYGYTF TGTGCCAGCAGCTCTATGATGGGGACAGGTTATGGCTACACCTTC
TRBD2 few TRBJ2-3 TRBV20-1 CSALSGRAPDTQYF TGCAGTGCGTTAAGCGGGAGGGCCCCAGATACGCAGTATTTT
NA few TRBJ2-3 TRBV5-6 CASSLPPSTDTQYF TGTGCCAGCAGCTTGCCCCCCAGTACAGATACGCAGTATTTT
TRBD2 many TRBJ2-3 TRBV5-1 CASRRDYVVTDTQYF TGCGCCAGCAGACGGGACTACGTTGTCACAGATACGCAGTATTTT